This T cell receptor beta chain was sequenced in a study of T cell repertoires in cytomegalovirus infection. Across the study: Selected CMV epitopes included recently identified HLA-C-restricted ones as well as well-studied HLA-B-restricted ones. Public TCR beta signatures indicated both CMV infection and matching HLA type.

General study points: Ex vivo, HLA-C-restricted CMV-specific TCR beta clonotypes prevailed over the rest of the response.

This clonotype was observed a few times. As yet, its antigen is unknown. V lost 0 bases to trimming and J lost 6 bases; unmatched junction nucleotides: 11. In germline, CDR1 is ENHRY, CDR2 SYGVKD. The length of the CDR3 is 16 residues. TCRdb used MiXCR to reprocess the reads, holding one entry per CDR3 protein. The table shows hundreds of thousands of distinct CDR3 sequences, with around 32% occurring only once. The rearrangement links TRBV10-3 to TRBJ2-7; the match to TRBD2 covers 7 bases. The sequence came from a human donor in good health (CMV status not recorded). Some clones in this sample may be carry-over from other donors' samples. The sample in question was cultured PBMCs, obtained from culture after CMV antigen stimulation. DNA of the CDR3: TGTGCCATCAGTGAGTCGAAAGGCGGCAGGGAGGGCGAGCAGTACTTC. Amino acid sequence: CAISESKGGREGEQYF.